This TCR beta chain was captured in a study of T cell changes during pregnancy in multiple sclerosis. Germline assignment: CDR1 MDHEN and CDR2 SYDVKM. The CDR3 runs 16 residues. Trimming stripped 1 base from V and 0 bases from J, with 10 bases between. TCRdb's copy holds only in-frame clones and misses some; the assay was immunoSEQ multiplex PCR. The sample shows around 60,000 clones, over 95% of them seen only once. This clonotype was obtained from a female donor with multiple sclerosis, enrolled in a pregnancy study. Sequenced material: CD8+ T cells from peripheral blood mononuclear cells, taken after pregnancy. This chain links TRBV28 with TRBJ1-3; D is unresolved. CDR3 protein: CASSLLGSGSGNTIYF. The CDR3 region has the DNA TGTGCCAGCAGTTTATTGGGGAGTGGCTCTGGAAACACCATATATTTT.